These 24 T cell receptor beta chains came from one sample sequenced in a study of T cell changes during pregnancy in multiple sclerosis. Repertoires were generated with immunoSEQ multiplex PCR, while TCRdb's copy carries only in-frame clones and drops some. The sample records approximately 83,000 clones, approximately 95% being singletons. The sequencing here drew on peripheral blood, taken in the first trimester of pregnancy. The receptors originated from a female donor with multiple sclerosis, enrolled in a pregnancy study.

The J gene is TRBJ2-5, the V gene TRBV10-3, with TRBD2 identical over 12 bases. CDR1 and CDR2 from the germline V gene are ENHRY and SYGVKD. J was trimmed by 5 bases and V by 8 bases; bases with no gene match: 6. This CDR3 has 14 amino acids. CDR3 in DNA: TGTGCCATCGGCCGACTAGCGGGGGATGAGACCCAGTACTTC. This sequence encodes CAIGRLAGDETQYF.

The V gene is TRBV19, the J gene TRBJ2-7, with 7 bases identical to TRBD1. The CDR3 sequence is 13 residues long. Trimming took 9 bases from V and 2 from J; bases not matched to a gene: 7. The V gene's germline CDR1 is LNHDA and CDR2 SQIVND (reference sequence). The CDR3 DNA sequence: TGTGCCAGACACAGGGGTTTTACCTACGAGCAGTACTTC. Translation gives CARHRGFTYEQYF.

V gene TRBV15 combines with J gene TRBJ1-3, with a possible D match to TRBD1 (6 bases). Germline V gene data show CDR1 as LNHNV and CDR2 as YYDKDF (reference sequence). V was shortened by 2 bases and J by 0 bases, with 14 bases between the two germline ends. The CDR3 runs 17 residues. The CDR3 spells CATSRLPTGSSGNTIYF. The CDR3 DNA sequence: TGTGCCACCAGCAGACTACCTACAGGGAGCTCTGGAAACACCATATATTTT. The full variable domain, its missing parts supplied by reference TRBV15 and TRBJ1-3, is DAMVIQNPRYQVTQFGKPVTLSCSQTLNHNVMYWYQQKSSQAPKLLFHYYDKDFNNEADTPDNFQSRRPNTSFCFLDIRSPGLGDTAMYLCATSRLPTGSSGNTIYFGEGSWLTVV.

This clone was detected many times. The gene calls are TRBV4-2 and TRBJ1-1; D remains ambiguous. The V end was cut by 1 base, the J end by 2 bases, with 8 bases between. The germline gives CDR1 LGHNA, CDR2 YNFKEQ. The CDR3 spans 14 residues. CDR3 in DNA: TGTGCCAGCAGCCAAGGGAGTTCCAACACTGAAGCTTTCTTT. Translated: CASSQGSSNTEAFF.

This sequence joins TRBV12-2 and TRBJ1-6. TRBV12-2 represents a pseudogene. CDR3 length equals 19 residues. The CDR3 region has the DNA TGTGCAAGTCGCTCCGGGGGACGGTGGGTGCGGTATAATAATTCACCCCTCCACTTT. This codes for CASRSGGRWVRYNNSPLHF.

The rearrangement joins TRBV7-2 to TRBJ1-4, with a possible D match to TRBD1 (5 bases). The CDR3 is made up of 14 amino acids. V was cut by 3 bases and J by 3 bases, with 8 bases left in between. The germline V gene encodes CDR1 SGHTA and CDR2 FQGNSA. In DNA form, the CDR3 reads TGTGCCAGCAGCTTCGCAGGGTCTAATGAAAAACTGTTTTTT. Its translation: CASSFAGSNEKLFF.

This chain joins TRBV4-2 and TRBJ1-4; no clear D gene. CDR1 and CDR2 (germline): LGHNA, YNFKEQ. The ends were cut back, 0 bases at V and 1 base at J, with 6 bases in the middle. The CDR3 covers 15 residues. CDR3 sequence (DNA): TGTGCCAGCAGCCAAGAGGGAGGAACTAATGAAAAACTGTTTTTT. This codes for CASSQEGGTNEKLFF.

The CDR3 DNA reads TGTGCCAGCAGACCCAGGGACAAATCAAGCTCCTACAATGAGCAGTTCTTC. Translated: CASRPRDKSSSYNEQFF. The chain carries TRBV9 and TRBJ2-1; TRBD1 might be the D (6 bases). From germline, CDR1 is SGDLS and CDR2 YYNGEE. The CDR3 length is 17 residues. Trimming took off 5 bases at V and 0 bases at J, with 18 bases between the two ends.

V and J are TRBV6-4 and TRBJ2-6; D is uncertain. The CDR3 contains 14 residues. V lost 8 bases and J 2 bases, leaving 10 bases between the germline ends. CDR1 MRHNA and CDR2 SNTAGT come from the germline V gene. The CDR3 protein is CASRPAAGANVLTF. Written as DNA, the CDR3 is TGTGCCAGCCGCCCTGCGGCTGGGGCCAACGTCCTGACTTTC.

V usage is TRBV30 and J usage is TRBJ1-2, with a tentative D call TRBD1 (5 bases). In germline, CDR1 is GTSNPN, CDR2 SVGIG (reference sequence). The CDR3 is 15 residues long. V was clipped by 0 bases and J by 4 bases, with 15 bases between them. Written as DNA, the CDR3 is TGTGCCTGGAGTGTACTCGGGAGGGGCTCCTATGGCTACACCTTC. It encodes CAWSVLGRGSYGYTF.

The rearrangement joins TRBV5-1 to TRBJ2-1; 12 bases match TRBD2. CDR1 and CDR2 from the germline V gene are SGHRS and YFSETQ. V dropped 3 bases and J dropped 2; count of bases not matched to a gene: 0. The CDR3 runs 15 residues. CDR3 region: CASSWTSGAYNEQFF. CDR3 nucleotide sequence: TGCGCCAGCAGCTGGACTAGCGGGGCCTACAATGAGCAGTTCTTC.

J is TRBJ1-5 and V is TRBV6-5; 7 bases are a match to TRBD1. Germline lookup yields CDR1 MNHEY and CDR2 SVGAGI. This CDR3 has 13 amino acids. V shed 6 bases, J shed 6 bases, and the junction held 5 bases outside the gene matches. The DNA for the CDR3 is TGTGCCAGCAGAACAGGGGTGGGTCAGCCCCAGCATTTT. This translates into CASRTGVGQPQHF.

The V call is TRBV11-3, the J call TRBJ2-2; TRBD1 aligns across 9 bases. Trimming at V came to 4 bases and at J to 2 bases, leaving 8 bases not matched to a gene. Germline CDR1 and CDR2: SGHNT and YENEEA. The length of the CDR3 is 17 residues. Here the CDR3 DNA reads TGTGCCAGCAGCTCACCCCCGGGACAGGGAAACACCGGGGAGCTGTTTTTT. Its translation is CASSSPPGQGNTGELFF.

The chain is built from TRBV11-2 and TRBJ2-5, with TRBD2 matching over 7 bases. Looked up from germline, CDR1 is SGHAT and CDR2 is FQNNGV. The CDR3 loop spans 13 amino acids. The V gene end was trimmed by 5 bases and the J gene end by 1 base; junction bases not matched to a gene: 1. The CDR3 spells CASSGGGQETQYF. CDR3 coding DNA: TGTGCCAGCAGCGGGGGGGGCCAAGAGACCCAGTACTTC.

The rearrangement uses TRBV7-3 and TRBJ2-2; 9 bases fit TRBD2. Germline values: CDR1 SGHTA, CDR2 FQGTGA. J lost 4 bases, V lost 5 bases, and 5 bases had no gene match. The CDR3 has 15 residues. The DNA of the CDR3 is TGTGCCAGCAGCCAGAGCGGGGGGCCCACCGGGGAGCTGTTTTTT. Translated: CASSQSGGPTGELFF.

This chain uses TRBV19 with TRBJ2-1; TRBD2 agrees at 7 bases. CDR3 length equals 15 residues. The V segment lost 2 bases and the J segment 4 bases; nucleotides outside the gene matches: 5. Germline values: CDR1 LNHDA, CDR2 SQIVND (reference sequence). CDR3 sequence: CASSILAEIYNEQFF. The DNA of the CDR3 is TGTGCCAGTAGTATACTAGCGGAAATATACAATGAGCAGTTCTTC. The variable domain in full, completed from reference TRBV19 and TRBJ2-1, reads DGGITQSPKYLFRKEGQNVTLSCEQNLNHDAMYWYRQDPGQGLRLIYYSQIVNDFQKGDIAEGYSVSREKKESFPLTVTSAQKNPTAFYLCASSILAEIYNEQFFGPGTRLTVL.

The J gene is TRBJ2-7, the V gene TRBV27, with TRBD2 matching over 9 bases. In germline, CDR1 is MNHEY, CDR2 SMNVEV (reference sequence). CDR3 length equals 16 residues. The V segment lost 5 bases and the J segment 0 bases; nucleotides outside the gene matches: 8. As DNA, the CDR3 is TGTGCCAGCAGTCTAATAGCGGGGGCCCACTCCTACGAGCAGTACTTC. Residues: CASSLIAGAHSYEQYF.

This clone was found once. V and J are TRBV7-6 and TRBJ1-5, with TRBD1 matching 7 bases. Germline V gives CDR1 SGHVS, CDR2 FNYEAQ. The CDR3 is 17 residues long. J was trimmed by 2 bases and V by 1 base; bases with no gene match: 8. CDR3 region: CASSLVSGGSGNQPQHF. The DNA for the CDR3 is TGTGCCAGCAGCTTAGTGTCAGGGGGTTCAGGCAATCAGCCCCAGCATTTT.

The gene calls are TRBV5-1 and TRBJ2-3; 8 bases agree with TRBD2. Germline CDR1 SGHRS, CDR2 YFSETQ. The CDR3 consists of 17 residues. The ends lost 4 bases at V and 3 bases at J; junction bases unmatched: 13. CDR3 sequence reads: CASSHPDSPGGTDTQYF. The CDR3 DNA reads TGCGCCAGCAGCCACCCGGACAGCCCGGGGGGGACAGATACGCAGTATTTT.

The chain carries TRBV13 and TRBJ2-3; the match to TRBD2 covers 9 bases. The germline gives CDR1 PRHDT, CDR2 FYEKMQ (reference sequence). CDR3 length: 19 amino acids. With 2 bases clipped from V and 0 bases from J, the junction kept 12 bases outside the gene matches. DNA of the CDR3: TGTGCCAGCAGCTTAAGGGGTAGCGGGGGACCCTATAGCACAGATACGCAGTATTTT. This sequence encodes CASSLRGSGGPYSTDTQYF.

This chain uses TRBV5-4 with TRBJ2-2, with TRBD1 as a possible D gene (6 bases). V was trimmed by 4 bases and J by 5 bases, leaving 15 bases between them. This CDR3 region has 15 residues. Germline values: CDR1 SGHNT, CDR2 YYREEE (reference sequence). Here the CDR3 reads CASSLRNRDTGELFF. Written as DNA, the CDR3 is TGTGCCAGCAGCCTCCGGAACAGGGATACCGGGGAGCTGTTTTTT.

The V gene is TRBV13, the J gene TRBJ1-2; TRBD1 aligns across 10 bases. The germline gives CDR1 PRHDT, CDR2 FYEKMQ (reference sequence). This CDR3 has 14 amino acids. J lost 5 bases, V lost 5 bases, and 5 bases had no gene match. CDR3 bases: TGTGCCAGCAGCCGGGACAGGGGCTTATATGGCTACACCTTC. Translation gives CASSRDRGLYGYTF.

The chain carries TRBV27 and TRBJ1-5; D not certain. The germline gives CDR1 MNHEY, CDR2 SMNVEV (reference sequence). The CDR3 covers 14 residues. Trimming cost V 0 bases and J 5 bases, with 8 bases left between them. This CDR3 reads CASSLSAVYQPQHF. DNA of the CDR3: TGTGCCAGCAGTTTATCCGCAGTTTATCAGCCCCAGCATTTT.

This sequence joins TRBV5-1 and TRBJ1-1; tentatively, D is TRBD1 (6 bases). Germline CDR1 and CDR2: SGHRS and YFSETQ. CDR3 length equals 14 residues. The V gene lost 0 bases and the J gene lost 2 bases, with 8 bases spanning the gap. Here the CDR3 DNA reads TGCGCCAGCAGCTTGGACAGGGAAAACACTGAAGCTTTCTTT. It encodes CASSLDRENTEAFF.